The rows below give T cell receptor beta chains drawn from one sample of a study of cytomegalovirus exposure and HLA in healthy donors. Here immunoSEQ multiplex PCR was the method, and the copy in TCRdb shows in-frame clones only, minus some. This table has about 150,000 clones, roughly 72% appearing once. The sequenced material came from PBMCs. These receptors were obtained from a man aged 25-40 years in good health and CMV-seronegative. The CDR3 runs from the conserved cysteine through the conserved F or W. The D gene is left open where the match is weak. Rows may omit the clone size; those that give it use once, few, many or a size class.

J | D | V | size | DNA | CDR3
TRBJ2-3 | NA | TRBV4-3 | few | TGCGCCAGCAGCCAAGAGGCTCTCCGGGGAGATACGCAGTATTTT | CASSQEALRGDTQYF
TRBJ2-3 | NA | TRBV5-5 | few | TGTGCCAGCATCCTAAGTCCCGATACGCAGTATTTT | CASILSPDTQYF
TRBJ2-7 | NA | TRBV2 | NA | TGTGCCAGCAGTGTCGCGGGATCCTACGAGCAGTACTTC | CASSVAGSYEQYF
TRBJ1-2 | TRBD1 | TRBV19 | NA | TGTGCCAGTAGTACCCTCGAAGGACAGGGGGCCTATGGCTACCCCTTC | CASSTLEGQGAYGYPF
TRBJ2-3 | TRBD2 | TRBV30 | NA | TGTGCCTGGAGTGTACGAATACGGGGGGGGAGCACAGATACGCAGTATTTT | CAWSVRIRGGSTDTQYF
TRBJ1-2 | TRBD1 | TRBV5-5 | NA | TGTGCCAGCACCCTAACAGGGGTTAGTCGCTACACCTTC | CASTLTGVSRYTF
TRBJ1-1 | TRBD1 | TRBV5-1 | NA | TGCGCCAGCAGCTTGGCCGGGGGACAGGCGGGTACTGAAGCTTTCTTT | CASSLAGGQAGTEAFF
TRBJ2-1 | NA | TRBV6-1 | NA | TGTGCCAGCAGTGAAGGGGGGGGCGCATACAATGAGCAGTTCTTC | CASSEGGGAYNEQFF
TRBJ1-1 | NA | TRBV19 | NA | TGTGCCAGCAGGGCGAACACTGAAGCTTTCTTT | CASRANTEAFF
TRBJ1-2 | TRBD1 | TRBV29-1 | NA | TGCAGCGGCGGGACAGCTGATGGCTACACCTTC | CSGGTADGYTF
TRBJ1-1 | TRBD1 | TRBV28 | NA | TGTGCCAGCAGTTTGAGAGAGGGGGCGCGAACTGAAGCTTTCTTT | CASSLREGARTEAFF
TRBJ2-2 | TRBD1 | TRBV28 | few | TGTGCCAGCAGTTGGGTAGGGGGCGAGGCCGGGGAGCTGTTTTTT | CASSWVGGEAGELFF
TRBJ2-1 | TRBD1 | TRBV9 | NA | TGTGCCAGCAGCGTAGCTACCCCGACAGGGGTAGTAGGTAATGAGCAGTTCTTC | CASSVATPTGVVGNEQFF
TRBJ1-2 | TRBD1 | TRBV28 | NA | TGTGCCAGCAGTTTACAATTCAGGGGGCTGAACTATGGCTACACCTTC | CASSLQFRGLNYGYTF
TRBJ1-1 | NA | TRBV29-1 | NA | TGCAGCGTTGAAGCCCCCTCTGAAGCTTTCTTT | CSVEAPSEAFF
TRBJ2-1 | NA | TRBV29-1 | NA | TGCAGCGTTGCCAGGGGTACCTACAATGAGCAGTTCTTC | CSVARGTYNEQFF
TRBJ2-2 | NA | TRBV15 | NA | TGTGCCACCAGCCTCAACACCGGGGAGCTGTTTTTT | CATSLNTGELFF
TRBJ2-1 | TRBD2 | TRBV13 | NA | TGTGCCAGCAGCGAGGGACTAGCGGGGGCCCTATACAATGAGCAGTTCTTC | CASSEGLAGALYNEQFF
TRBJ1-4 | NA | TRBV2 | NA | TGTGCCAGCAGTGAAGGTACAGGGAATGAAAAACTGTTTTTT | CASSEGTGNEKLFF
TRBJ2-2 | NA | TRBV28 | few | TGTGCCAGCAGTAGGCGAGGGCACACCGGGGAGCTGTTTTTT | CASSRRGHTGELFF
TRBJ1-5 | NA | TRBV28 | NA | TGTGCCAGCAGTTCCAAACAGCCCCAGCATTTT | CASSSKQPQHF
TRBJ2-6 | NA | TRBV23-1 | NA | TGCGCCAGCAGTCAAATAATATCTGGGGCCAACGTCCTGACTTTC | CASSQIISGANVLTF
TRBJ1-6 | TRBD1 | TRBV27 | NA | TGTGCCAGCAGTTTATCGTATCAGGGGGCGCCAAATTCACCCCTCCACTTT | CASSLSYQGAPNSPLHF
TRBJ1-6 | TRBD1 | TRBV27 | NA | TGTGCCAGCAGGCGACAGGGTCAGACCCTCCACTTT | CASRRQGQTLHF
TRBJ2-7 | TRBD1 | TRBV7-9 | NA | TGTGCCAGCAGCTTCGAGGACAGGTTCCACGAGCAGTACTTC | CASSFEDRFHEQYF
TRBJ1-2 | NA | TRBV18 | NA | TGTGCCAGCTCACCAAACCGAGGGCAGGGGAGTGGTGGCTACACCTTC | CASSPNRGQGSGGYTF
TRBJ2-7 | NA | TRBV11-2 | NA | TGTGCCAGCAGCTTAGGCGGCGAGCTCGAGCAGTACTTC | CASSLGGELEQYF
TRBJ2-2 | TRBD1 | TRBV29-1 | NA | TGCAGCGCCGCCGGGACAGGGGGCAAGAACACCGGGGAGCTGTTTTTT | CSAAGTGGKNTGELFF
TRBJ2-7 | TRBD2 | TRBV29-1 | NA | TGCAGCGTCAACGGACTAGCGGGCTCCTACGAGCAGTACTTC | CSVNGLAGSYEQYF
TRBJ2-3 | NA | TRBV18 | NA | TGTGCCAGCTCACCACCTAACTCCCCGGCGGCGCAGTATTTT | CASSPPNSPAAQYF
TRBJ1-2 | NA | TRBV6-5 | NA | TGTGCCAGCAGTTACAGGGGCGAAGGCTACACCTTC | CASSYRGEGYTF
TRBJ1-6 | NA | TRBV28 | NA | TGTGCCAGCAGTTTCCCGACAAGCTCCTATAATTCACCCCTCCACTTT | CASSFPTSSYNSPLHF
TRBJ2-7 | NA | TRBV6-1 | NA | TGTGCCAGCAGCCCACTCTGGACAGCCTCCTACGAGCAGTACTTC | CASSPLWTASYEQYF
TRBJ2-5 | TRBD2 | TRBV11-2 | NA | TGTGCCAGCAGCCTGTCACTAGCGGGGGGATCTTTCCAAGAGACCCAGTACTTC | CASSLSLAGGSFQETQYF
TRBJ2-1 | TRBD2 | TRBV5-6 | NA | TGTGCCAGCAACTCCCTAGCGGGCCCCACCTACAATGAGCAGTTCTTC | CASNSLAGPTYNEQFF
TRBJ2-1 | NA | TRBV15 | NA | TGTGCCACCAGCAGAGATTGGAGTAATGAGCAGTTCTTC | CATSRDWSNEQFF
TRBJ1-1 | NA | TRBV18 | NA | TGTGCCAGCTCACGATACCGGGAAGTGCAGAGGACTGAAGCTTTCTTT | CASSRYREVQRTEAFF
TRBJ2-2 | TRBD1 | TRBV6-1 | NA | TGTGCCAGCACCAAGGACAGGGCGAACACCGGGGAGCTGTTTTTT | CASTKDRANTGELFF
TRBJ1-5 | NA | TRBV19 | NA | TGTGCCAGTAGTATAGACCCCCATAGGAGGCCCCAGCATTTT | CASSIDPHRRPQHF
TRBJ2-7 | TRBD2 | TRBV28 | NA | TGTGCCAGCACCCCCGGGGGGGAGAGCTCCTACGAGCAGTACTTC | CASTPGGESSYEQYF
TRBJ1-5 | NA | TRBV6-1 | few | TGTGCCAGCAGTGAAGAGGGGCCAAGCTTCAATCAGCCCCAGCATTTT | CASSEEGPSFNQPQHF
TRBJ1-1 | TRBD1 | TRBV19 | NA | TGTGCCAGTAGTATAGTGACAGGGGGAACTGAAGCTTTCTTT | CASSIVTGGTEAFF
TRBJ1-5 | TRBD1 | TRBV19 | NA | TGTGCCAGTAGGACGACGGGACAGTCGTACAATCAGCCCCAGCATTTT | CASRTTGQSYNQPQHF
TRBJ2-1 | TRBD1 | TRBV11-2 | NA | TGTGCCAGCAGCTCGACAGGGGATAAGTTCTTC | CASSSTGDKFF
TRBJ2-1 | TRBD2 | TRBV7-9 | once | TGTTCCAGCAGCTCCATCGGGACTAGCGGGGGACCGGATGAGCAGTTCTTC | CSSSSIGTSGGPDEQFF
TRBJ2-2 | NA | TRBV7-9 | NA | TGTGCCAGCAATCTACAGGGAAACGGGGAGCTGTTTTTT | CASNLQGNGELFF
TRBJ2-2 | TRBD1 | TRBV7-9 | NA | TGTGCCAGCAGCTCATACAGGGGACCGAACACCGGGGAGCTGTTTTTT | CASSSYRGPNTGELFF
TRBJ1-6 | NA | TRBV19 | NA | TGTGCCAGTAGCCAGGGCGCCGGATATTCACCCCTCCACTTT | CASSQGAGYSPLHF
TRBJ2-5 | TRBD2 | TRBV7-9 | NA | TGTGCCAGCAGCCAAGGACTAGCGGGGTTAGAGACCCAGTACTTC | CASSQGLAGLETQYF
TRBJ1-1 | NA | TRBV5-1 | NA | TGCGCCAGCAGCTTGGCCTTTTTTTCCGGGTATGGCGGTCAGAACACTGAAGCTTTCTTT | CASSLAFFSGYGGQNTEAFF
TRBJ1-5 | TRBD1 | TRBV28 | NA | TGTGCCAGCAGTTTGGGGACAGGAGCCCAGCATTTT | CASSLGTGAQHF
TRBJ1-2 | TRBD1 | TRBV4-2 | NA | TGTGCCAGCAGCAAAGGGGGACAGGGGACTAACTATGGCTACACCTTC | CASSKGGQGTNYGYTF
TRBJ2-6 | NA | TRBV6-1 | NA | TGTGCCAGCAATCGAGACATAACTGGGGCCAACGTCCTGACTTTC | CASNRDITGANVLTF